Listed below are T cell receptor beta chains from one sample, sequenced in a study of CD8+ T cells in alopecia areata. Profiled with immunoSEQ multiplex PCR; TCRdb holds only in-frame clones, not every one. The data show roughly 120,000 clones, approximately 58% seen once. The sample was CD4+ T cells sorted from blood. All receptors derive from a human donor in good health. Each CDR3 is given with its conserved first and last residue. D genes are given only for firm matches. Clone sizes are given selectively: once, few, many, or a class where the clone is expanded.

V,size,J,D,DNA,CDR3
TRBV11-2,-,TRBJ2-7,TRBD2,TGTGCCAGCAGCTTACAAGCGGGGGGTAAGGAGCAGTACTTC,CASSLQAGGKEQYF
TRBV21-1,-,TRBJ2-7,-,TGTGCCAGCAGCACTCGTACACCGAGCTACGAGCAGTACTTC,CASSTRTPSYEQYF
TRBV2,-,TRBJ1-6,-,TGTGCCAGCAGTGAGGAGGTCCAGGTCCACTTT,CASSEEVQVHF
TRBV2,once,TRBJ1-2,-,TGTGCCAGCAAAACAGAGATTGGCTACACCTTC,CASKTEIGYTF
TRBV7-2,-,TRBJ1-2,-,TGTGCCAGCAGCCCAGGAGGGTTTAACTATGGCTACACCTTC,CASSPGGFNYGYTF
TRBV30,-,TRBJ1-1,-,TGTGCCTGGAGTGTATCCCAGAACACTGAAGCTTTCTTT,CAWSVSQNTEAFF
TRBV5-1,-,TRBJ1-5,-,TGCGCCAGCAGCGTCTCCGGGTCGATAAATCAGCCCCAGCATTTT,CASSVSGSINQPQHF
TRBV27,-,TRBJ1-4,TRBD1,TGTGCCAGCAGTTTATTGAACGCGGACAGGAGCGAAAAACTGTTTTTT,CASSLLNADRSEKLFF
TRBV12-5,-,TRBJ2-5,-,TGTGCTAGTGGGCAGGACAGCCTTCCTGGCCAGTACTTC,CASGQDSLPGQYF
TRBV5-1,-,TRBJ2-3,-,TGCGCCAGCAGCTTTGGAGGGACAGATACGCAGTATTTT,CASSFGGTDTQYF
TRBV29-1,-,TRBJ1-1,-,TGCAGCGTTTCGGGACGGTTAATGAACACTGAAGCTTTCTTT,CSVSGRLMNTEAFF
TRBV30,-,TRBJ2-5,-,TGTGCCTGGAGTGTACAGCGGTCATGGCAAGAGACCCAGTACTTC,CAWSVQRSWQETQYF
TRBV2,-,TRBJ1-6,-,TGTGCCAGCAGTGAGGGCCATTCACCCCTCCACTTT,CASSEGHSPLHF
TRBV18,-,TRBJ2-6,-,TGTGCCAGCTCACCCCTTCCCACAGGGCCCGGGGCCAACGTCCTGACTTTC,CASSPLPTGPGANVLTF
TRBV2,-,TRBJ2-5,-,TGTGCCAGCAGGGCGACACAAGAGACCCAGTACTTC,CASRATQETQYF
TRBV15,-,TRBJ2-3,-,TGTGCCACCAGCAGAGATGGTCTTTTTGGGGTGCGCACAGATACGCAGTATTTT,CATSRDGLFGVRTDTQYF
TRBV9,-,TRBJ2-2,-,TGTGCCAGCAGCGTAGCAGGAGTTACGAACACCGGGGAGCTGTTTTTT,CASSVAGVTNTGELFF
TRBV9,many,TRBJ1-2,TRBD1,TGTGCCAGCAGCGAGGGGGACAGTGTCTATGGCTACACCTTC,CASSEGDSVYGYTF
TRBV2,-,TRBJ2-5,-,TGTGCCAGCAATGTCGGGAAAGAGACCCAGTACTTC,CASNVGKETQYF
TRBV4-2,-,TRBJ2-7,-,TGTGCCAGCAGCCAAGATAGGACGGAAAACTACGAGCAGTACTTC,CASSQDRTENYEQYF
TRBV29-1,-,TRBJ2-7,-,TGCAGCGTTGAAGATCGGGGCATCTCGTCCGAGCAGTACTTC,CSVEDRGISSEQYF
TRBV11-1,-,TRBJ1-2,-,TGTGCCAGCAGCCCGGTCGGGGGAGGTCACTATGGCTACACCTTC,CASSPVGGGHYGYTF
TRBV11-2,once,TRBJ2-7,TRBD2,TGTGCCAGCAGCCCCGGGGGGGTTACCGAGCAGTACTTC,CASSPGGVTEQYF
TRBV25-1,-,TRBJ2-1,-,TGTGCCAGCAGTGAATCAGGGAGCTCCTACAATGAGCAGTTCTTC,CASSESGSSYNEQFF
TRBV30,-,TRBJ1-1,-,TGTGCTGGATACCCGTGGATCTCGAGCACTGAAGCTTTCTTT,CAGYPWISSTEAFF
TRBV4-1,few,TRBJ2-5,TRBD2,TGCGCCAGCAGCCAAGATCTGGGACTAGCGGGGGGGCAGGAGACCCAGTACTTC,CASSQDLGLAGGQETQYF
TRBV25-1,-,TRBJ1-5,TRBD1,TGTGCCAGCAGTGGCCTGGAGACAGGGGATCGGAGTCAGCCCCAGCATTTT,CASSGLETGDRSQPQHF
TRBV5-1,-,TRBJ1-1,-,TGCGCCAGCAGCTCCCGCGACCCGGGGGGCGAAGCTTTCTTT,CASSSRDPGGEAFF
TRBV5-6,-,TRBJ2-7,-,TGTGCCAGCAGTTCTCCGAGACAGCGAGTCTACGAGCAGTACTTC,CASSSPRQRVYEQYF
TRBV5-1,-,TRBJ1-1,-,TGCGCCAGCAGTTCGGGGGAAAGGACCATGAACACTGAAGCTTTCTTT,CASSSGERTMNTEAFF
TRBV4-1,-,TRBJ1-6,-,TGCGCCAGCAGCCAGTCGGCAGTAGATAATTCACCCCTCCACTTT,CASSQSAVDNSPLHF
TRBV7-9,-,TRBJ2-3,-,TGTGCCAGCAGCCGAGAGATCTCAGATACGCAGTATTTT,CASSREISDTQYF
TRBV2,-,TRBJ2-5,TRBD2,TGTGCCAGCAGTCTGGGAGGGTTGAAGACCCAGTACTTC,CASSLGGLKTQYF
TRBV11-2,once,TRBJ2-7,-,TGTGCCAGCAGCCCCATTACGGGGCAGTACTTC,CASSPITGQYF
TRBV4-1,-,TRBJ1-2,-,TGCGCCAGCTCCTATCCCGGGACAAGTAATGGCTACACCTTC,CASSYPGTSNGYTF
TRBV29-1,-,TRBJ2-1,TRBD1,TGCAGCGTTGATGACCAGGGGGATGAGCAGTTCTTC,CSVDDQGDEQFF
TRBV27,once,TRBJ1-5,-,TGTGCCAGCAGTTTACACAGAAGCAATCAGCCCCAGCATTTT,CASSLHRSNQPQHF
TRBV5-6,-,TRBJ2-7,TRBD1,TGTGCCAGCAGCCGGGACAGGGGCCTCGAGCAGTACTTC,CASSRDRGLEQYF
TRBV7-2,-,TRBJ1-2,-,TGTGCCAGCAGCTTAGCGGGGATGGGTGGCTACACCTTC,CASSLAGMGGYTF
TRBV28,-,TRBJ2-3,TRBD2,TGTGCCAGCAGTTTCGGACTAGCCTCAGATACGCAGTATTTT,CASSFGLASDTQYF
TRBV4-1,-,TRBJ2-7,-,TGCGCCAGCAGCCAAGATGTGTATTTGACCGGCACTACCTACGAGCAGTACTTC,CASSQDVYLTGTTYEQYF
TRBV30,few,TRBJ1-1,-,TGTGCCTGGAGTCCCCTCAACGAAGCTTTCTTT,CAWSPLNEAFF